Shown below are 7 T cell receptor beta chains from a single sample sequenced in a study of STAT5B mutations in CD4+ large granular lymphocyte leukemia. Assay used: immunoSEQ multiplex PCR; TCRdb lists only in-frame clones, some missing. The top ten hold around 0.4% of the sample, which has about 31,000 clones, approximately 88% seen once. Sequencing was performed on CD4+ T cells from blood buffy coats. Source of these receptors: a human donor in good health.

This clone was counted once. The J gene is TRBJ2-3, the V gene TRBV30; 7 bases align to TRBD2. The V gene end was trimmed by 3 bases and the J gene end by 5 bases; junction bases not matched to a gene: 8. Germline CDR1 reads GTSNPN; CDR2 reads SVGIG (reference sequence). There are 14 residues in the CDR3. CDR3 nucleotides: TGTGCCTGGAGGCCGGGGAGGGAGGAAGATACGCAGTATTTT. This codes for CAWRPGREEDTQYF.

The chain has TRBV13 and TRBJ2-3; 8 nucleotides line up with TRBD2. The CDR3 loop spans 16 amino acids. Germline V gene data show CDR1 as PRHDT and CDR2 as FYEKMQ (reference sequence). V was pared by 7 bases and J by 0 bases, with 9 bases of the junction left unmatched. CDR3 residues: CASTDSGTRSTDTQYF. CDR3 sequence (DNA): TGTGCCAGCACCGACTCCGGGACTAGAAGCACAGATACGCAGTATTTT.

The chain combines TRBV2 with TRBJ2-5; tentatively, D is TRBD1 (6 bases). There are 15 residues in the CDR3. Trimming took off 5 bases at V and 1 base at J, with 14 bases between the two ends. Germline assignment: CDR1 SNHLY and CDR2 FYNNEI. The CDR3 sequence: CASSQNTGTQETQYF. CDR3 in DNA: TGTGCCAGCAGTCAGAACACAGGGACCCAAGAGACCCAGTACTTC. The complete variable domain, with remaining parts taken from reference TRBV2 and TRBJ2-5, reads EPEVTQTPSHQVTQMGQEVILRCVPISNHLYFYWYRQILGQKVEFLVSFYNNEISEKSEIFDDQFSVERPDGSNFTLKIRSTKLEDSAMYFCASSQNTGTQETQYFGPGTRLLVL.

The chain recombines TRBV7-2 with TRBJ2-1; 7 bases are a match to TRBD2. The CDR3 contains 16 residues. Germline loops: CDR1 SGHTA, CDR2 FQGNSA. V shed 1 base, J shed 0 bases, and the junction held 3 bases outside the gene matches. This chain's CDR3 is CASSLVGGSSYNEQFF. The CDR3 DNA is TGTGCCAGCAGCTTAGTGGGCGGGAGCTCCTACAATGAGCAGTTCTTC.

The rearrangement joins TRBV5-6 to TRBJ2-1; TRBD2 matches 11 bases. From germline, CDR1 is SGHDT and CDR2 YYEEEE. The CDR3 contains 16 residues. With 5 bases clipped from V and 4 bases from J, the junction kept 8 bases outside the gene matches. Here the CDR3 reads CASSRAGTSGYNEQFF. The CDR3 DNA reads TGTGCCAGCAGTCGGGCCGGGACTAGCGGATACAATGAGCAGTTCTTC.

The rearrangement joins TRBV7-9 to TRBJ2-2; 13 nucleotides align to TRBD2. V trimming: 5 bases; J trimming: 4 bases; junction bases outside the gene matches: 10. CDR3 length: 18 residues. CDR1 and CDR2 from the germline V gene are SEHNR and FQNEAQ (reference sequence). CDR3 sequence: CASSAGGTSGTSTGELFF. DNA for the CDR3: TGTGCCAGCAGCGCCGGAGGGACTAGCGGGACGAGCACCGGGGAGCTGTTTTTT.

A single count supports this clone. V usage is TRBV25-1 and J usage is TRBJ1-2, with 11 bases that match TRBD1. This CDR3 has 13 amino acids. Germline V gives CDR1 MGHDK, CDR2 SYGVNS. The ends lost 8 bases at V and 7 bases at J; junction bases unmatched: 6. CDR3 nucleotide sequence: TGTGCCAGCGGGACAGGGGGTATCGGTGGCTACACCTTC. Its protein is CASGTGGIGGYTF.